The sequence of this T cell receptor (beta chain) was determined in a study of monozygotic twins with inflammatory bowel disease. The length of the CDR3 is 17 residues. CDR1 is SGHRS and CDR2 is YFSETQ in the germline V gene. No DNA is given; TCRdb re-called the 5' RACE reads and lists each CDR3 protein once. The data include around 450,000 distinct CDR3 sequences; the top ten clones carry roughly 2.3%. The chain joins TRBV5-1 to TRBJ2-5; no DNA is available, so the TRBD2 call from TCRdb remains unchecked. The sequence was collected from a human donor with ulcerative colitis or Crohn's disease, or a healthy co-twin of an affected twin (not recorded which). The sample comprised blood. This chain's CDR3 is CASSLEIATERRETQYF. Full variable domain (outside the CDR3, taken from reference TRBV5-1 and TRBJ2-5): KAGVTQTPRYLIKTRGQQVTLSCSPISGHRSVSWYQQTPGQGLQFLFEYFSETQRNKGNFPGRFSGRQFSNSRSEMNVSTLELGDSALYLCASSLEIATERRETQYFGPGTRLLVL.